The 19 T cell receptor beta chains reported below all come from one sample, sequenced in a study of Ad26.COV2.S vaccination and SARS-CoV-2 variants. Described treatment: 15 to 20 received Ad26.COV2.S at low or high dose, single or two shots; several received placebo; per-sample allocation not given. All samples were drawn on day 63, counting from the first vaccine or placebo injection. Only in-frame clones appear in the TCRdb table, and some are missing; sequencing was by immunoSEQ multiplex PCR. The sample has roughly 700,000 clones, roughly 90% seen once; the top ten hold approximately 1.5%. The input for sequencing was peripheral blood, taken in a trial of Ad26.COV2.S vaccine versus placebo. The receptor set was obtained from a person between 18 and 59 years old who received the Ad26.COV2.S COVID-19 vaccine or a placebo.

This clone came up once. The chain is built from TRBV30 and TRBJ2-3, with D possibly being TRBD1 (5 bases). The CDR3 extends over 14 amino acids. V lost 0 bases, J lost 5 bases, and 12 bases lay in between. The germline V gene has CDR1 GTSNPN and CDR2 SVGIG (reference sequence). The DNA for the CDR3 is TGTGCCTGGAGTGTAGCTTTAGGGGAAGATACGCAGTATTTT. Translating it yields CAWSVALGEDTQYF.

The V call is TRBV29-1, the J call TRBJ1-4; the D gene is possibly TRBD1 (5 bases). CDR3 size: 12 residues. Trimming took off 7 bases at V and 6 bases at J, with 12 bases between the two ends. Germline V gene data show CDR1 as SQVTM and CDR2 as ANQGSEA. CDR3 sequence: CSATGLDEKLFF. In DNA, the CDR3 is TGCAGCGCCACAGGACTAGATGAAAAACTGTTTTTT.

This clone appeared once. This rearrangement joins TRBV7-2 to TRBJ2-5; 8 bases match TRBD2. The germline V gene has CDR1 SGHTA and CDR2 FQGNSA. J lost 5 bases, V lost 5 bases, and 7 bases had no gene match. The CDR3 runs 14 residues. CDR3 sequence: CASSAYSSGETQYF. DNA for the CDR3: TGTGCCAGCAGCGCCTATTCTAGCGGGGAGACCCAGTACTTC.

This chain joins TRBV6-5 and TRBJ1-2; D is undetermined. V was clipped by 4 bases and J by 8 bases, with 14 bases between them. Germline V CDR1 and CDR2: MNHEY, SVGAGI. The CDR3 sequence is 13 residues long. Written as DNA, the CDR3 is TGTGCCAGCAGTTTGCCGAGCGCCGGGGGCTACACCTTC. Its protein is CASSLPSAGGYTF.

The CDR3 DNA is TGCAGCGTAGCCGGGACAGCGAACACTGAAGCTTTCTTT. As protein: CSVAGTANTEAFF. The chain is built from TRBV29-1 and TRBJ1-1; 7 bases fit TRBD1. From germline, CDR1 is SQVTM and CDR2 ANQGSEA. The V and J ends lost 6 bases and 1 base, in that order; junction bases with no gene match: 5. CDR3 size: 13 residues.

This rearrangement joins TRBV14 to TRBJ1-2; no reliable D call. CDR3 size: 15 residues. The germline CDR1 and CDR2 sequences are SGHDN and FVKESK. The V end lost 4 bases, the J end lost 0 bases, and 12 bases lay between the germline ends. The CDR3 protein is CASSRRGVANYGYTF. For the CDR3, the DNA is TGTGCCAGCAGCCGGCGTGGGGTAGCTAACTATGGCTACACCTTC.

V is TRBV7-2 and J is TRBJ2-2; TRBD2 matches 16 bases. The CDR3 spans 19 residues. CDR1 SGHTA and CDR2 FQGNSA come from the germline V gene. J gave up 1 base and V 6 bases, and 8 bases lay outside the gene matches. The CDR3 nucleotides are TGTGCCAGCAGTCGACCGGGACTAGCGGGAGGGAAGAACACCGGGGAGCTGTTTTTT. Translating gives CASSRPGLAGGKNTGELFF. Drawing the rest from reference TRBV7-2 and TRBJ2-2, the complete variable domain is GAGVSQSPSNKVTEKGKDVELRCDPISGHTALYWYRQSLGQGLEFLIYFQGNSAPDKSGLPSDRFSAERTGGSVSTLTIQRTQQEDSAVYLCASSRPGLAGGKNTGELFFGEGSRLTVL.

This chain joins TRBV14 and TRBJ1-4, with 9 nucleotides matching TRBD1. The germline CDR1 and CDR2 sequences are SGHDN and FVKESK. The J segment lost 7 bases and the V segment lost 5 bases, leaving 5 bases of the junction unmatched. CDR3 length equals 14 residues. CDR3 bases: TGTGCCAGCAGCAAGGGACAGGGCGGTGAAAAACTGTTTTTT. This translates into CASSKGQGGEKLFF. Full variable domain (missing parts from reference TRBV14 and TRBJ1-4): EAGVTQFPSHSVIEKGQTVTLRCDPISGHDNLYWYRRVMGKEIKFLLHFVKESKQDESGMPNNRFLAERTGGTYSTLKVQPAELEDSGVYFCASSKGQGGEKLFFGSGTQLSVL.

This sequence joins TRBV6-5 and TRBJ2-2; D is possibly TRBD2 (6 bases). There are 15 residues in the CDR3. Trimming shortened V by 7 bases and J by 5 bases, and 17 bases separated the two germline ends. Germline V gene lookup returns CDR1 MNHEY and CDR2 SVGAGI. The CDR3 protein is CASTYGGSGTGELFF. CDR3 nucleotides: TGTGCCAGCACCTACGGGGGTTCGGGGACCGGGGAGCTGTTTTTT.

The gene calls are TRBV20-1 and TRBJ2-7; TRBD1 is a possible D gene (5 bases). The CDR3 spans 11 residues. Trimming shortened V by 2 bases and J by 3 bases, and 5 bases separated the two germline ends. Germline V gives CDR1 DFQATT, CDR2 SNEGSKA (reference sequence). The CDR3 nucleotides read TGCAGTGCTAGAAGGGGCTACGAGCAGTACTTC. Protein product: CSARRGYEQYF.

The rearrangement uses TRBV6-5 and TRBJ2-7, with D maybe TRBD1 (6 bases). The germline V and J ends were trimmed by 0 bases and 7 bases, with 16 bases remaining between them. The CDR3 contains 15 residues. Germline assignment: CDR1 MNHEY and CDR2 SVGAGI. In DNA form, the CDR3 reads TGTGCCAGCAGTTACTCGATTCAGGGGATATGGGAGCAGTACTTC. Its translation: CASSYSIQGIWEQYF.

Concerning this clone: This sample includes further DNA sequences coding for the same CDR3. The V gene is TRBV9, the J gene TRBJ1-5; D is uncertain. This CDR3 has 15 amino acids. V shed 0 bases and J shed 1 base, with 8 bases lying between them. Germline CDR1 and CDR2: SGDLS and YYNGEE. In DNA, the CDR3 is TGTGCCAGCAGCGTAGGAACAGCAAGCAATCAGCCCCAGCATTTT. Translating gives CASSVGTASNQPQHF.

This clone was recorded only once. The chain has TRBV6-5 and TRBJ2-2; D unclear. V was shortened by 3 bases and J by 4 bases, with 15 bases between the two germline ends. CDR1 is MNHEY, CDR2 SVGAGI, per germline. This CDR3 comprises 16 residues. The CDR3 sequence: CASSYRTLDLTGELFF. The CDR3 DNA reads TGTGCCAGCAGTTATCGGACCCTAGACCTCACCGGGGAGCTGTTTTTT.

In this sample, this clone turned up once. The chain recombines TRBV28 with TRBJ1-6; D perhaps matches TRBD1 (5 bases). The V and J ends lost 3 bases and 11 bases respectively, with 14 bases between them. CDR3 length: 14 amino acids. From germline, CDR1 is MDHEN and CDR2 SYDVKM. The DNA of the CDR3 is TGTGCCAGCAGTTTGGTCGGGGCGATGACACCCCTCCACTTT. Translation: CASSLVGAMTPLHF.

This clone was seen a single time. V and J are TRBV4-2 and TRBJ1-1, with D maybe TRBD1 (6 bases). V was clipped by 1 base and J by 1 base, with 13 bases between them. The CDR3 consists of 16 residues. Germline assignment: CDR1 LGHNA and CDR2 YNFKEQ. CDR3 residues: CASSQGDRTANTEAFF. CDR3 in DNA: TGTGCCAGCAGCCAAGGGGATCGGACAGCGAACACTGAAGCTTTCTTT.

The rearrangement joins TRBV19 to TRBJ2-3; 14 positions match TRBD2. The J segment lost 2 bases and the V segment lost 4 bases, leaving 2 bases of the junction unmatched. The CDR3 contains 16 residues. From germline, CDR1 is LNHDA and CDR2 SQIVND (reference sequence). The CDR3 protein is CASSRTSGRLTDTQYF. The CDR3 coding sequence is TGTGCCAGTAGTAGGACTAGCGGGAGGCTCACAGATACGCAGTATTTT.

CDR3 sequence: CASSALSLGNQPQHF. Here the CDR3 DNA reads TGTGCCAGCAGTGCCTTGTCCTTGGGCAATCAGCCCCAGCATTTT. The V and J genes are TRBV2 and TRBJ1-5; D gene ambiguous. The V and J ends lost 4 bases and 2 bases respectively, with 12 bases between them. This CDR3 is built from 15 residues. The germline CDR1 and CDR2 sequences are SNHLY and FYNNEI.

This clone was seen just once. The gene calls are TRBV5-1 and TRBJ1-6; D unclear. Germline lookup yields CDR1 SGHRS and CDR2 YFSETQ. Trimming left V 4 bases short and J 10 bases short, with 18 bases between. This CDR3 comprises 15 residues. The DNA for the CDR3 is TGCGCCAGCAGCGTTAGTCCCGTACTGGGCTCACCCCTCCACTTT. Amino acids: CASSVSPVLGSPLHF. The entire variable domain, with the rest obtained from reference TRBV5-1 and TRBJ1-6, is as follows: KAGVTQTPRYLIKTRGQQVTLSCSPISGHRSVSWYQQTPGQGLQFLFEYFSETQRNKGNFPGRFSGRQFSNSRSEMNVSTLELGDSALYLCASSVSPVLGSPLHFGNGTRLTVT.

The rearrangement links TRBV24-1 to TRBJ2-7; 8 bases are a match to TRBD2. The CDR3 sequence is 19 residues long. Germline values: CDR1 KGHDR, CDR2 SFDVKD. The trim removed 3 bases at V and 4 bases at J, leaving 19 bases unmatched. The CDR3 here is CATSDPCGGREVGVYEQYF. CDR3 coding DNA: TGTGCCACCAGTGATCCCTGCGGGGGGAGGGAAGTAGGGGTTTACGAGCAGTACTTC.